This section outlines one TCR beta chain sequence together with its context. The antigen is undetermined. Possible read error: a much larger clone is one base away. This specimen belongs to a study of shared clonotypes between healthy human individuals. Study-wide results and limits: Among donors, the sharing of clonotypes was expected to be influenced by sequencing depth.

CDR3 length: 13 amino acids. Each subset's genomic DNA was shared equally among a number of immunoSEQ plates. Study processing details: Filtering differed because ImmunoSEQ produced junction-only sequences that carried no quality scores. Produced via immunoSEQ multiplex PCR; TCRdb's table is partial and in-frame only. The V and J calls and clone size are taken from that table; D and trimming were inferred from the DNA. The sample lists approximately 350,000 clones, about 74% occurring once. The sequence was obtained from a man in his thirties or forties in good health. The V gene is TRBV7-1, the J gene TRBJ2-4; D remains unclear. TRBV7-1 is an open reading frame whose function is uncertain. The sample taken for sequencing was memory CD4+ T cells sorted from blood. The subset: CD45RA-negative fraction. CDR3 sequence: CASSLAQQNIQYF. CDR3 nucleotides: TGTGCCAGCAGCTTAGCACAGCAAAACATCCAGTACTTC.